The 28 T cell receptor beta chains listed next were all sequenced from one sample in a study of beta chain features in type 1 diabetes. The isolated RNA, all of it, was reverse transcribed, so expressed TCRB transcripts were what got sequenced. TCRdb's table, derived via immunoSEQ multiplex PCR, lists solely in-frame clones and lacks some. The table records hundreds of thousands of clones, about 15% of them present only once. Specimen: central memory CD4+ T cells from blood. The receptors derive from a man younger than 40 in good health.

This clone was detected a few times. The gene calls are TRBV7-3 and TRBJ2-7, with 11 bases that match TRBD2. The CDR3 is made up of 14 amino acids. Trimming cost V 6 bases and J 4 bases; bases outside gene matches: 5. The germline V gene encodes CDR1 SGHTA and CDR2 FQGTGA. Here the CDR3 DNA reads TGTGCCAGCAGACCTAGCGGGAGGTCGTACGAGCAGTACGTC. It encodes CASRPSGRSYEQYV.

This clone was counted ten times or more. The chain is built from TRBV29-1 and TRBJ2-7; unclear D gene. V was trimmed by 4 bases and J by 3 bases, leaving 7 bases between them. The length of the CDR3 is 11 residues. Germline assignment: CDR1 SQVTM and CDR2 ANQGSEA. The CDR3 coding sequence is TGCAGCGTTGGTTCCGTCTACGAGCAGTACTTC. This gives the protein CSVGSVYEQYF.

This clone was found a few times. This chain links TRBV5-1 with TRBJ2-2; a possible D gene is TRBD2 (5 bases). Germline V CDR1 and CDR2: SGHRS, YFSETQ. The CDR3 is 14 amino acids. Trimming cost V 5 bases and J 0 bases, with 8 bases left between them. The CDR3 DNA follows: TGCGCCAGCAGAAGGGAGCCGAACACCGGGGAGCTGTTTTTT. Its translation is CASRREPNTGELFF.

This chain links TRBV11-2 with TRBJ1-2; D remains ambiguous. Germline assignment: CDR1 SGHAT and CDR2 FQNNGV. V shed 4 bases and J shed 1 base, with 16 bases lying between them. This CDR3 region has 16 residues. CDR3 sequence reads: CASSSARHNLNYGYTF. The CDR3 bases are TGTGCCAGCAGCTCCGCGAGGCATAATCTTAACTATGGCTACACCTTC. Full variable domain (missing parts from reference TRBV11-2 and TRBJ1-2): EAGVAQSPRYKIIEKRQSVAFWCNPISGHATLYWYQQILGQGPKLLIQFQNNGVVDDSQLPKDRFSAERLKGVDSTLKIQPAKLEDSAVYLCASSSARHNLNYGYTFGSGTRLTVV.

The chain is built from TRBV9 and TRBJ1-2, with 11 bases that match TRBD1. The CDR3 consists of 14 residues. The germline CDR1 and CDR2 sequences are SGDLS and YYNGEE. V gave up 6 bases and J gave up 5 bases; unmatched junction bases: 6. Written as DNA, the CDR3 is TGTGCCAGCACATTGGACAGGGGGCAGTATGGCTACACCTTC. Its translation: CASTLDRGQYGYTF.

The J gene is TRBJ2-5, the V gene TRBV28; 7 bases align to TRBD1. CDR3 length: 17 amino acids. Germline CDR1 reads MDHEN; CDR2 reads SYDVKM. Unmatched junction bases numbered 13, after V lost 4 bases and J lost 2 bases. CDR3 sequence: CASSSQVPGQRQETQYF. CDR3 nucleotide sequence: TGTGCCAGCAGTTCCCAGGTCCCGGGACAGCGACAAGAGACCCAGTACTTC.

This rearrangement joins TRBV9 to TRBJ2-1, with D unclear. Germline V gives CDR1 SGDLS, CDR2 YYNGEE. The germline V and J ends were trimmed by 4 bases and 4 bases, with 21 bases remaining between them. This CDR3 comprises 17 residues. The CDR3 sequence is CASSKNQMTSGYNEQFF. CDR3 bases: TGTGCCAGCAGCAAAAACCAGATGACCTCCGGTTACAATGAGCAGTTCTTC.

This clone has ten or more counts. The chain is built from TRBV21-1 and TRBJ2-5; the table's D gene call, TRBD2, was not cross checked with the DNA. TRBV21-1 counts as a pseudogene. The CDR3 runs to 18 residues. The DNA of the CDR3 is TGTGCCAGCAGCATTGCGGGGACTAGCGGGAGCCGCAGGGAGACCCAGTACTTC. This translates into CASSIAGTSGSRRETQYF.

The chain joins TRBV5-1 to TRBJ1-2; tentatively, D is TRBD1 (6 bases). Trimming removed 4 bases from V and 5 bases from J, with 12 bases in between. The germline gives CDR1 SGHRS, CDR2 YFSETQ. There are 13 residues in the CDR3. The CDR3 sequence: CASSPDSGYGYTF. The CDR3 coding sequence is TGCGCCAGCAGCCCGGACAGTGGGTATGGCTACACCTTC. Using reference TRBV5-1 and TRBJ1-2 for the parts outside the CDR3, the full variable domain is KAGVTQTPRYLIKTRGQQVTLSCSPISGHRSVSWYQQTPGQGLQFLFEYFSETQRNKGNFPGRFSGRQFSNSRSEMNVSTLELGDSALYLCASSPDSGYGYTFGSGTRLTVV.

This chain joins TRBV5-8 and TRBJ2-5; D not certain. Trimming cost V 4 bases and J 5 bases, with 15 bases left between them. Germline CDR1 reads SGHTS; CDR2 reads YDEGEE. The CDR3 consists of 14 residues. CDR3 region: CASSLSGPRETQYF. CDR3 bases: TGTGCCAGCAGCCTGTCCGGCCCACGGGAGACCCAGTACTTC.

CDR3 DNA: TGTGCCAGCTCCCGACCCATAGCGGGAAGCACAGATACGCAGTATTTT. Its translation is CASSRPIAGSTDTQYF. The chain couples TRBV7-3 to TRBJ2-3; TRBD2 aligns across 8 bases. With V trimmed by 8 bases and J by 0 bases, 10 bases remained unmatched. Germline CDR1 SGHTA, CDR2 FQGTGA. This CDR3 is built from 16 residues. Full variable domain (remainder filled in from reference TRBV7-3 and TRBJ2-3): GAGVSQTPSNKVTEKGKYVELRCDPISGHTALYWYRQSLGQGPEFLIYFQGTGAADDSGLPNDRFFAVRPEGSVSTLKIQRTERGDSAVYLCASSRPIAGSTDTQYFGPGTRLTVL.

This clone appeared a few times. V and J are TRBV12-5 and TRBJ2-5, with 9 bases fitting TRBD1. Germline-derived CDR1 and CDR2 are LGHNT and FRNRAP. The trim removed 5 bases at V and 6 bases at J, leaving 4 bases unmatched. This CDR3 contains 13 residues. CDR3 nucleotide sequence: TGTGCTAGTGGTCCCGGACAGGGGAAGACCCAGTACTTC. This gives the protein CASGPGQGKTQYF.

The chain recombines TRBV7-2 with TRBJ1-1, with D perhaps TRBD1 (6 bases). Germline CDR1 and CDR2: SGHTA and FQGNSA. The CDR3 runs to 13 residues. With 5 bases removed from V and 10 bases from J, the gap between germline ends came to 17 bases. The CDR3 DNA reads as TGTGCCAGCAGCGATCACAGGGCGAAAAGAGCTTTCTTT. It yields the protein CASSDHRAKRAFF.

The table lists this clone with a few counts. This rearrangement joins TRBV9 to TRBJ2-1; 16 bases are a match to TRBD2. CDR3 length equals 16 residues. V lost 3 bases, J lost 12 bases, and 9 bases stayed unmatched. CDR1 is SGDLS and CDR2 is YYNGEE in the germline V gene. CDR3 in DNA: TGTGCCAGCAGCGCTCACACCGGGACTAGCGGGAGGGCGCAGTTCTTC. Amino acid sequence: CASSAHTGTSGRAQFF. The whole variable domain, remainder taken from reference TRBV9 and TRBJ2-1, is DSGVTQTPKHLITATGQRVTLRCSPRSGDLSVYWYQQSLDQGLQFLIQYYNGEERAKGNILERFSAQQFPDLHSELNLSSLELGDSALYFCASSAHTGTSGRAQFFGPGTRLTVL.

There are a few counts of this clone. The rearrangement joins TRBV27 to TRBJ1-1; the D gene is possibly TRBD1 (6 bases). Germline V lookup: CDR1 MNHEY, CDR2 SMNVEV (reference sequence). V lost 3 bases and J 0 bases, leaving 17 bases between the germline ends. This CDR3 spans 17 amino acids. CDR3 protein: CASSFYRDGKLNTEAFF. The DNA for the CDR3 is TGTGCCAGCAGTTTTTACAGGGACGGTAAATTGAACACTGAAGCTTTCTTT.

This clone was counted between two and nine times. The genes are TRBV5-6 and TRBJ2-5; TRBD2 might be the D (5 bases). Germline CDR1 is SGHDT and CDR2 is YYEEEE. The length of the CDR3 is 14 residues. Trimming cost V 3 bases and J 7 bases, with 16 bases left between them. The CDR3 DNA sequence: TGTGCCAGCAGCTACACTAGTAGTCCCGCGACCCAGTACTTC. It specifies CASSYTSSPATQYF.

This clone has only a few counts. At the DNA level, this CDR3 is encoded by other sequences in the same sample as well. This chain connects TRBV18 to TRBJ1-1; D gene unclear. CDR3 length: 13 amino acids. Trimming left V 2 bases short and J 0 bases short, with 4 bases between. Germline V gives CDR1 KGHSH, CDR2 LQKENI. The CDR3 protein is CASSPDLNTEAFF. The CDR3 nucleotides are TGTGCCAGCTCACCAGACCTGAACACTGAAGCTTTCTTT.

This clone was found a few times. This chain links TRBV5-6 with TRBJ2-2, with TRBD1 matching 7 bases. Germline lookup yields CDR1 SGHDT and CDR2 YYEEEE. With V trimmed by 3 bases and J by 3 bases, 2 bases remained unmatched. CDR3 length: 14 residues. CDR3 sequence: CASSWDSDTGELFF. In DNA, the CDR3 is TGTGCCAGCAGCTGGGACAGTGACACCGGGGAGCTGTTTTTT.

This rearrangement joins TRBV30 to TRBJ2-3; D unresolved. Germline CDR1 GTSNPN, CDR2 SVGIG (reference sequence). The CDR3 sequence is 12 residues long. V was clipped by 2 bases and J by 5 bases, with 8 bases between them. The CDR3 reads CAWSKGIDTQYF. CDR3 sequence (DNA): TGTGCCTGGAGTAAGGGAATAGATACGCAGTATTTT.

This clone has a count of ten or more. CDR3 loop: CASSDDRRGGASEQYF. CDR3 DNA sequence: TGTGCCAGCAGCGACGACAGGCGGGGCGGGGCGAGCGAGCAGTACTTC. The chain couples TRBV5-4 to TRBJ2-7; tentatively, D is TRBD1 or TRBD2 (6 bases each). Germline V gene lookup returns CDR1 SGHNT and CDR2 YYREEE (reference sequence). Trimming left V 4 bases short and J 6 bases short, with 23 bases between. The CDR3 has 16 amino acids.

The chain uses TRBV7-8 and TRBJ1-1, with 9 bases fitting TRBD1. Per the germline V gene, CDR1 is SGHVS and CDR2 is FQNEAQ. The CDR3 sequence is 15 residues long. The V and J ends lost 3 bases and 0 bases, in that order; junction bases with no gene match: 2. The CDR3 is CASSFGTGMNTEAFF. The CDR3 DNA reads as TGTGCCAGCAGCTTTGGGACAGGGATGAACACTGAAGCTTTCTTT.

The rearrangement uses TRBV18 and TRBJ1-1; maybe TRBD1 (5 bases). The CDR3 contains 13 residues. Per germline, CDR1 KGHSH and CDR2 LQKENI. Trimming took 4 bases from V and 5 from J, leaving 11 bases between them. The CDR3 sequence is CASSRGGVTEAFF. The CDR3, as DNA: TGTGCCAGCTCACGGGGAGGGGTTACTGAAGCTTTCTTT. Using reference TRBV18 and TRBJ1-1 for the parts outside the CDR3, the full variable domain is NAGVMQNPRHLVRRRGQEARLRCSPMKGHSHVYWYRQLPEEGLKFMVYLQKENIIDESGMPKERFSAEFPKEGPSILRIQQVVRGDSAAYFCASSRGGVTEAFFGQGTRLTVV.

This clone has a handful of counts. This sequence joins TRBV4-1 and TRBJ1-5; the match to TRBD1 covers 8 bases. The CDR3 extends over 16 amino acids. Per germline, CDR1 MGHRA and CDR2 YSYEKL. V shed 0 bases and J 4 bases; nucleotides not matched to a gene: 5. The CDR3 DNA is TGCGCCAGCAGCCAAGACGGACAGGGCCTAAATCAGCCCCAGCATTTT. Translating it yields CASSQDGQGLNQPQHF.

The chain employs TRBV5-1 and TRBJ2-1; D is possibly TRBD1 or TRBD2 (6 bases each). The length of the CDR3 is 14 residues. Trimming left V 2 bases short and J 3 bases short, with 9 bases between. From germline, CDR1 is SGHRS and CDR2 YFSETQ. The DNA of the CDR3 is TGCGCCAGCAGCTTAGGGGGGAGCTACAATGAGCAGTTCTTC. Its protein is CASSLGGSYNEQFF.

CDR3 loop: CASSQIAGGSKITQYF. For the CDR3, the DNA is TGTGCCAGCAGTCAAATAGCGGGAGGGTCCAAGATAACCCAGTACTTC. The J gene is TRBJ2-5, the V gene TRBV2; TRBD2 agrees at 11 bases. The V and J ends lost 5 bases and 8 bases, in that order; junction bases with no gene match: 13. Germline V gives CDR1 SNHLY, CDR2 FYNNEI. The CDR3 is 16 residues long.

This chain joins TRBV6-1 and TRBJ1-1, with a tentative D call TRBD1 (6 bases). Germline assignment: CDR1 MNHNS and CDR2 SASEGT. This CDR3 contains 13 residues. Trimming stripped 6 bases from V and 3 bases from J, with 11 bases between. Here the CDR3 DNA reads TGTGCCAGCAGCTTAGACAGGTACACTGAAGCTTTCTTT. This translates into CASSLDRYTEAFF.

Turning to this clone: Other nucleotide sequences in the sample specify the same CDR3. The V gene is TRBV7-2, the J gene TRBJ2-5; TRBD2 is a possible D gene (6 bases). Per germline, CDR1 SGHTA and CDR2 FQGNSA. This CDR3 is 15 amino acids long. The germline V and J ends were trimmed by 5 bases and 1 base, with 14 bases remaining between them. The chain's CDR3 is CASSPSGGFQETQYF. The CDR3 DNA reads TGTGCCAGCAGCCCCAGCGGAGGGTTCCAAGAGACCCAGTACTTC.

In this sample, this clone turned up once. The DNA for the CDR3 is TGTGCCGGGCTGTGCTCTGGGGCCAACGTCCTGACTTTC. Its protein product is CAGLCSGANVLTF. The chain employs TRBV5-6 and TRBJ2-6, with D unresolved. V lost 10 bases, J lost 0 bases, and 8 bases lay in between. Germline V gives CDR1 SGHDT, CDR2 YYEEEE. The CDR3 consists of 13 residues.